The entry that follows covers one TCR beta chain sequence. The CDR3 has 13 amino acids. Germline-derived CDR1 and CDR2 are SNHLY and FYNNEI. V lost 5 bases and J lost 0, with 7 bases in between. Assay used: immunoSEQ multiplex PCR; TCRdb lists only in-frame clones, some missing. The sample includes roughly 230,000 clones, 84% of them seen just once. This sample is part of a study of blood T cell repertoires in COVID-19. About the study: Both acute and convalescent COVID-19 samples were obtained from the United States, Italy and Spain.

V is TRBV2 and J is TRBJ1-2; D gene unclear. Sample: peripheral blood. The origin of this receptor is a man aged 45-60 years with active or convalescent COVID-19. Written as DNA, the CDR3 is TGTGCCAGCAGTCCTCTCCCTAACTATGGCTACACCTTC. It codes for CASSPLPNYGYTF.